The source of this TCR beta chain is a study of cytomegalovirus exposure and HLA in healthy donors. There are 16 residues in the CDR3. Trimming pared 0 bases from V and 1 base from J, leaving 10 bases between. The V gene's germline CDR1 is MNHEY and CDR2 SMNVEV (reference sequence). Study-wide results and caveats: In a later analysis, TCR beta V- and J-gene trimming showed a link to a missense DCLRE1C variant. Most subjects' HLA-A and HLA-B alleles were reportedly predicted from TCR beta sequences.

PCR was performed using 60 Vbeta and 13 Jbeta primers. Assay used: immunoSEQ multiplex PCR; TCRdb lists only in-frame clones, some missing. The table shows roughly 180,000 clones, with 79% occurring only once. Concerning this clone itself: The antigen is not known.

The sequencing sample was made of PBMCs. The V gene is TRBV27, the J gene TRBJ2-1; a possible D gene is TRBD2 (5 bases). This receptor was obtained from a girl between 10 and 17 years old in good health and CMV-seropositive. DNA for the CDR3: TGTGCCAGCAGTTTATCTTCAGGCGGGTCCTACAATGAGCAGTTCTTC. Its protein product is CASSLSSGGSYNEQFF.